Listed here is a single T cell receptor beta chain. The sample is drawn from a study of response to subunit inactivated influenza vaccine. TCRdb re-called the RT-PCR reads through MiXCR, storing one row per CDR3 protein. Counted here are roughly 700,000 distinct CDR3 sequences, more than 11% occurring once; the ten biggest clones make up approximately 6.5%. Per germline, CDR1 DFQATT and CDR2 SNEGSKA (reference sequence). V lost 4 bases to trimming and J lost 5 bases, with 11 bases between them. This CDR3 comprises 12 residues. The rearrangement joins TRBV20-1 to TRBJ2-5; possibly TRBD1 for D (6 bases). The sequenced sample was PBMCs from blood, obtained 14 to 15 days before vaccination. The TCR sequence derives from a middle-aged man who received an inactivated influenza vaccine. The CDR3 sequence is CSATRDTETQYF. The CDR3 DNA is TGCAGTGCTACCCGGGACACTGAGACCCAGTACTTC.